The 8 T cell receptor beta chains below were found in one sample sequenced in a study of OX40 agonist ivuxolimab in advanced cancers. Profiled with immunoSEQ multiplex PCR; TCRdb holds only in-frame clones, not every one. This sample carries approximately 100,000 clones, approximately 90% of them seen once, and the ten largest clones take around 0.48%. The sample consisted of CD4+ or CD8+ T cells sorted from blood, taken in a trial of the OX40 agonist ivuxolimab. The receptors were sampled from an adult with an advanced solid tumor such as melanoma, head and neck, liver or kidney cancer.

CDR3 region: CASSLGQGVAFF. CDR3 nucleotides: TGCGCCAGCAGCTTGGGACAGGGTGTAGCTTTCTTT. This chain uses TRBV5-1 with TRBJ1-1, with 7 bases fitting TRBD1. The CDR3 extends over 12 amino acids. Germline trimming cut 0 bases from V and 10 bases from J; bases unmatched to any gene: 3. Germline values: CDR1 SGHRS, CDR2 YFSETQ.

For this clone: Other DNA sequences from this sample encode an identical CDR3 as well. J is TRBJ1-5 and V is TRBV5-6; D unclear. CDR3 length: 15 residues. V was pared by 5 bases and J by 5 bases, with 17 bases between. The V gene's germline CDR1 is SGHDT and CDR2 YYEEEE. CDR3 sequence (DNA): TGTGCCAGCAGTTCCGGGATGGGCACCTATCAGCCCCAGCATTTT. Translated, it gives CASSSGMGTYQPQHF.

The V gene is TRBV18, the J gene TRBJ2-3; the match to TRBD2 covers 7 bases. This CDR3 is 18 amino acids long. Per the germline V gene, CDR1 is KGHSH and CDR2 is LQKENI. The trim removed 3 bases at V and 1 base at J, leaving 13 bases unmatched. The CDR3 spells CASSPAGGRGVGTDTQYF. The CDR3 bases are TGTGCCAGCTCACCCGCTGGAGGACGGGGGGTTGGCACAGATACGCAGTATTTT.

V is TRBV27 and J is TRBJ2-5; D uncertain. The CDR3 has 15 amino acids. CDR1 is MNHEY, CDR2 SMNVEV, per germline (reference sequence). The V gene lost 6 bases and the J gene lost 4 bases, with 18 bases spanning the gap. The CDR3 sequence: CASRNSGAMAETQYF. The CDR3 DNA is TGTGCCAGCAGAAATTCCGGTGCAATGGCAGAGACCCAGTACTTC.

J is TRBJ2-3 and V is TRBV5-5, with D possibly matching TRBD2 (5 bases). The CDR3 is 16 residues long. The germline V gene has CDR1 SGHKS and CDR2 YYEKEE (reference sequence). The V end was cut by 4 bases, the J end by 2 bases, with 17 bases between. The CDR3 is CASSRDPIGLTDTQYF. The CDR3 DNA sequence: TGTGCCAGCAGCCGCGACCCAATAGGACTCACAGATACGCAGTATTTT.

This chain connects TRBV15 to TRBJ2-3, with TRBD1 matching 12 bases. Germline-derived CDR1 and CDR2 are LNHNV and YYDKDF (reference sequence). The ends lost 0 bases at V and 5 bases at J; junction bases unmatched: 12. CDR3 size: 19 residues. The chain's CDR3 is CATSRDWGQGAREVDTQYF. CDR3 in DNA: TGTGCCACCAGCAGAGATTGGGGACAGGGGGCGAGAGAGGTAGATACGCAGTATTTT. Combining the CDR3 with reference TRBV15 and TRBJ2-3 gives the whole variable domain DAMVIQNPRYQVTQFGKPVTLSCSQTLNHNVMYWYQQKSSQAPKLLFHYYDKDFNNEADTPDNFQSRRPNTSFCFLDIRSPGLGDTAMYLCATSRDWGQGAREVDTQYFGPGTRLTVL.

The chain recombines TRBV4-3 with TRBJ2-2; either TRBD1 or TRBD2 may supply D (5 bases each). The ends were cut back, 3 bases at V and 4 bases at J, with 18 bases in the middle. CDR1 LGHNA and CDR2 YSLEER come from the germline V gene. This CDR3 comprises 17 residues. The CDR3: CASSQGPSSGSTGELFF. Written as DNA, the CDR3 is TGCGCCAGCAGCCAGGGGCCCTCTTCGGGGAGCACCGGGGAGCTGTTTTTT.

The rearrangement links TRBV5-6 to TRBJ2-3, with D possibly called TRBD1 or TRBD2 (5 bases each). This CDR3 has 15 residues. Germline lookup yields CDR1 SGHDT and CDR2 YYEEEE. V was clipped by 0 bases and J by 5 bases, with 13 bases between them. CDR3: CASSLAGRELDTQYF. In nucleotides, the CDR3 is TGTGCCAGCAGCTTGGCCGGCAGGGAGTTAGATACGCAGTATTTT.